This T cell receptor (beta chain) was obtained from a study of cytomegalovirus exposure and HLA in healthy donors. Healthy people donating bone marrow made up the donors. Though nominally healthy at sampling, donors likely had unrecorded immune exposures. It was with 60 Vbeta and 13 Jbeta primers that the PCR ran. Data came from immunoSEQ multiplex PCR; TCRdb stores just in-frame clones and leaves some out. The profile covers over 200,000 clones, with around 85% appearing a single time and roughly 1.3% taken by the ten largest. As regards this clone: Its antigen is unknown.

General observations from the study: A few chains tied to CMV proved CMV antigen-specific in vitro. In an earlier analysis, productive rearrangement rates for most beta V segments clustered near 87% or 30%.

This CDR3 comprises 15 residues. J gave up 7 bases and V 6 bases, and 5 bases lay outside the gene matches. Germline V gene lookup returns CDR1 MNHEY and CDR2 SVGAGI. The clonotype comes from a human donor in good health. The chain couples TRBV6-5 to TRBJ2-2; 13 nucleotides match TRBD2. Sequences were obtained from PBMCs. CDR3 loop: CASRLAGGPGGELFF. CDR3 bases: TGTGCCAGCAGACTAGCGGGAGGGCCGGGCGGGGAGCTGTTTTTT.